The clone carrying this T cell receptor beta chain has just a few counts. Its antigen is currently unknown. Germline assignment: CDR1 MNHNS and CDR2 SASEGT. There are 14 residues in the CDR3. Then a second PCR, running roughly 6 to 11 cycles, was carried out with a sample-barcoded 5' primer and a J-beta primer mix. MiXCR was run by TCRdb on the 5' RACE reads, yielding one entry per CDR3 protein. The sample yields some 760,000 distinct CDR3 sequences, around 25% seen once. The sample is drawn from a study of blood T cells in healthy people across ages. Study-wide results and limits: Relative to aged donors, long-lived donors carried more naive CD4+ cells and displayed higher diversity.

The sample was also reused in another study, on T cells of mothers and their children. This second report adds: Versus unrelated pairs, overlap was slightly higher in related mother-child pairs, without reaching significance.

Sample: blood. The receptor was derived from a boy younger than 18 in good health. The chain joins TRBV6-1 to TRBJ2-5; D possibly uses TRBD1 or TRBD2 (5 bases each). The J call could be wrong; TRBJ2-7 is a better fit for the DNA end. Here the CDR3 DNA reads TGTGCCAGCAGGGGGGAGTCCCGTTTGAACGAGCAGTACTTC. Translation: CASRGESRLNEQYF.